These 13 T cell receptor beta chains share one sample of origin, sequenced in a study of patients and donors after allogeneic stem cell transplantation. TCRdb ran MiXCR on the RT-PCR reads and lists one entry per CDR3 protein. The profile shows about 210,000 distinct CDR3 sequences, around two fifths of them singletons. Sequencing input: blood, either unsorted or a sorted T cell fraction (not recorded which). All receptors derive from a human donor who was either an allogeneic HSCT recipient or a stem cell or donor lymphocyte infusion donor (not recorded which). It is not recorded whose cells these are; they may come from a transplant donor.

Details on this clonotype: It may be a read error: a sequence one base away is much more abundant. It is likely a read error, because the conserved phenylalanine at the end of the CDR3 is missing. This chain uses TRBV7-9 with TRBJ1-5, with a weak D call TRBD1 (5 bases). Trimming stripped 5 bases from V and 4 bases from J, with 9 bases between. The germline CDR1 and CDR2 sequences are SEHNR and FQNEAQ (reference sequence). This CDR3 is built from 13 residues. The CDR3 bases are TGTGCCAGCAGCGCCAGGGAAAATCAGCCCCAGCATTAT. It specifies CASSARENQPQHY.

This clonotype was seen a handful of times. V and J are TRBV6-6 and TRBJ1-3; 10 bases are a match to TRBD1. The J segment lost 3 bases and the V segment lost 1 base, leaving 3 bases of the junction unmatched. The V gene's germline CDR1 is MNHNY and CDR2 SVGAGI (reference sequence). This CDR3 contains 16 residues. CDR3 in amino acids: CASSYLTGGGGNTIYF. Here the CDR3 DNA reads TGTGCCAGCAGTTACTTGACAGGGGGCGGTGGAAACACCATATATTTT.

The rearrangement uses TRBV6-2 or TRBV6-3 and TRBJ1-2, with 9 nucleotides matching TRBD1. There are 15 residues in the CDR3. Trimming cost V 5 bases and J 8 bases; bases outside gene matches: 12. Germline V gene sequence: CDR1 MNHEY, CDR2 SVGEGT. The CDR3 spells CASSPGTGTEYGYTF. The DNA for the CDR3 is TGTGCCAGCAGTCCCGGGACAGGGACGGAGTACGGCTACACCTTC.

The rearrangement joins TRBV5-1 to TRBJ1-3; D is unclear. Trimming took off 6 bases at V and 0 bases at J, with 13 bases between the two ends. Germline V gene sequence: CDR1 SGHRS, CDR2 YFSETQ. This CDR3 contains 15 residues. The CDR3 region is CASKEGRISGNTIYF. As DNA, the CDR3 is TGCGCCAGCAAGGAAGGACGCATCTCTGGAAACACCATATATTTT.

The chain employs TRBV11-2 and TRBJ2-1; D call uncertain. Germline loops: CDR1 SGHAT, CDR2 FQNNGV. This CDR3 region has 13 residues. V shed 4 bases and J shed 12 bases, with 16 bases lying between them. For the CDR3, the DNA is TGTGCCAGCAGCTCCCTCCTAAGACCGGCGCAGTTCTTC. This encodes CASSSLLRPAQFF.

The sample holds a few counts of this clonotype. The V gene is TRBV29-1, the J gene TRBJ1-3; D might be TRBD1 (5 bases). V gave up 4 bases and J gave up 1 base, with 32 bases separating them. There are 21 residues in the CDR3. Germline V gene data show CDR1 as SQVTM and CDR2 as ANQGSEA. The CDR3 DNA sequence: TGCAGCGTTGCGGTACGCCAGGGACGGACCCTCGGTCGCCGTTCTGGAAACACCATATATTTT. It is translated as CSVAVRQGRTLGRRSGNTIYF. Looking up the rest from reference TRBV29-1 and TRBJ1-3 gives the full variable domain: SAVISQKPSRDICQRGTSLTIQCQVDSQVTMMFWYRQQPGQSLTLIATANQGSEATYESGFVIDKFPISRPNLTFSTLTVSNMSPEDSSIYLCSVAVRQGRTLGRRSGNTIYFGEGSWLTVV.

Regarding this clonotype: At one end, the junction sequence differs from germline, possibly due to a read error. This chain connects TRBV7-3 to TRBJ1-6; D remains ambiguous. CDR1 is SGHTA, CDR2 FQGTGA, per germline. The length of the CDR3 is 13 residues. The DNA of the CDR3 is TGTGCCAGCAGCCCGGGTCATAATTCACCCCTCCAGTTT. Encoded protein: CASSPGHNSPLQF.

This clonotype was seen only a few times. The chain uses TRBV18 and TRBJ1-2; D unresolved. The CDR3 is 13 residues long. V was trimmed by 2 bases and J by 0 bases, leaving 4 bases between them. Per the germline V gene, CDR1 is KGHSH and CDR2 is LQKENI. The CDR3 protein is CASSPSSNYGYTF. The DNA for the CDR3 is TGTGCCAGCTCACCATCGTCTAACTATGGCTACACCTTC.

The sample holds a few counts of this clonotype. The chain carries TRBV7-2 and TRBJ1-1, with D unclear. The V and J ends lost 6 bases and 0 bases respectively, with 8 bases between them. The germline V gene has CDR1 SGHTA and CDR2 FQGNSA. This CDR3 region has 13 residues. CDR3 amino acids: CASRWALNTEAFF. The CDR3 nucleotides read TGTGCCAGCAGGTGGGCTCTGAACACTGAAGCTTTCTTT.

The chain's CDR3 is CASSLAALGGHTEAFF. CDR3 coding DNA: TGTGCCAGCAGCTTAGCGGCCCTGGGCGGTCACACTGAAGCTTTCTTT. The chain has TRBV7-8 and TRBJ1-1; D is unresolved. Germline V gene data show CDR1 as SGHVS and CDR2 as FQNEAQ. The V end was cut by 0 bases, the J end by 3 bases, with 14 bases between. The CDR3 extends over 16 amino acids.

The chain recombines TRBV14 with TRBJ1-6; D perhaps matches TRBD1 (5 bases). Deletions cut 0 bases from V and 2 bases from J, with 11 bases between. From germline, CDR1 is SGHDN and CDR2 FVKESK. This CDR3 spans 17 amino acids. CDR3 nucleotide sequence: TGTGCCAGCAGCCAAGAATGGCAAGGGGCCTATAATTCACCCCTCCACTTT. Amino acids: CASSQEWQGAYNSPLHF.

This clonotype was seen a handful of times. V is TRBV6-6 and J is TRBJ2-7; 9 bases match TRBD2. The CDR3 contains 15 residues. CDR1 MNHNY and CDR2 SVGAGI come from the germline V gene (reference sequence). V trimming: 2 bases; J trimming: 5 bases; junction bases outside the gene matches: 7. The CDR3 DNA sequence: TGTGCCAGCAGTTACCGTAGCGGGGGCCTCCACGAGCAGTACTTC. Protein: CASSYRSGGLHEQYF.

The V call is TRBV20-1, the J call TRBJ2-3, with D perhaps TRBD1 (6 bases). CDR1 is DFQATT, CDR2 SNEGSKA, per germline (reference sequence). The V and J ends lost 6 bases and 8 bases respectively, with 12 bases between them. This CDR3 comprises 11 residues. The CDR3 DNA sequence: TGCAGTGCCCTGGGACATGGTACGCAGTATTTT. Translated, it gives CSALGHGTQYF.